Listed below are T cell receptor beta chains from one sample, sequenced in a study of radiotherapy plus CTLA-4 blockade in lung cancer. The repertoire was sequenced with immunoSEQ multiplex PCR; TCRdb's copy has only in-frame clones and lacks some. The sample includes over 75,000 clones, 83% of them seen just once. This sample comprised peripheral blood, obtained from a patient treated with radiotherapy plus ipilimumab. Source of these receptors: a human donor with non-small cell lung cancer who had stable disease on radiotherapy plus ipilimumab. The conserved cysteine and the conserved F or W are not part of the CDR3 here. The order of the fields is V gene, CDR3 protein.

V: TRBV5-6; CDR3: ASSLGGNNQPQH
V: TRBV29-1; CDR3: SVGFGNYRKF
V: TRBV10-3; CDR3: AISQQGVGSYEQY
V: TRBV7-3; CDR3: ASSLTGQGASYEQY
V: TRBV9; CDR3: ASSALRAEAF
V: TRBV4-1; CDR3: ASSQVQGGGDEQF
V: TRBV11-2; CDR3: ASTPPSGAYNEQF
V: TRBV5-1; CDR3: ASSLIRARSNQPQH
V: TRBV5-1; CDR3: ASSPGTSSYNEQF
V: TRBV2; CDR3: ASSPQETQY
V: TRBV19; CDR3: ASREIYSNQPQH
V: TRBV5-1; CDR3: ASSVGTGGSTDTQY
V: TRBV9; CDR3: ASSEGPGQGQETQY
V: TRBV28; CDR3: ASSLFAWTGRSEAF
V: TRBV28; CDR3: ASSFRGTGGGTGELF
V: TRBV19; CDR3: ATASGLNSYNEQF
V: TRBV6-1; CDR3: AGGRTDTQY
V: TRBV6-1; CDR3: ASSSRGRSYEQY